This T cell receptor (beta chain) was recovered during a study of technical replicates of blood from several donors. Germline V gene lookup returns CDR1 LGHNA and CDR2 YNFKEQ. V was clipped by 0 bases and J by 6 bases; unmatched bases: 5. The CDR3 has 15 amino acids. Repertoires were generated with immunoSEQ multiplex PCR, while TCRdb's copy carries only in-frame clones and drops some. The sample yields around 62,000 clones, about 98% seen once. This TCR was recovered from a human donor in good health. Sequencing used T cells isolated from PBMCs. The chain uses TRBV4-2 and TRBJ1-5; TRBD1 aligns across 7 bases. DNA for the CDR3: TGTGCCAGCAGCCAAGAAGCCAGGGGGAGTCAGCCCCAGCATTTT. Its protein product is CASSQEARGSQPQHF.